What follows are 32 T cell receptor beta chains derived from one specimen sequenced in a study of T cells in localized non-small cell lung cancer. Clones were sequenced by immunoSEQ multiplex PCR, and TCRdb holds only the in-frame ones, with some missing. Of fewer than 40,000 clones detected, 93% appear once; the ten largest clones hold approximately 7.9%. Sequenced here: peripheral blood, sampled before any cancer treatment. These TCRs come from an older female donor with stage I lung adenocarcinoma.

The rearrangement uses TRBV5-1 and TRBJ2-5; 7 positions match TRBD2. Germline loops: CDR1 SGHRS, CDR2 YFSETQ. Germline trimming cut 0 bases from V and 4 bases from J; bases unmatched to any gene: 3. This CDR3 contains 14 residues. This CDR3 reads CASSLAGGSETQYF. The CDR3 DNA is TGCGCCAGCAGCTTGGCGGGGGGATCAGAGACCCAGTACTTC.

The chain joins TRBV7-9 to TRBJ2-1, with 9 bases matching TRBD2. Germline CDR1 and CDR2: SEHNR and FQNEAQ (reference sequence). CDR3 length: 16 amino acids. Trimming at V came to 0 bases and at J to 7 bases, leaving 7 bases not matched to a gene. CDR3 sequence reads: CASSLAGAGGRNEQFF. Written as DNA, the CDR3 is TGTGCCAGCAGCTTAGCGGGGGCGGGAGGGCGGAATGAGCAGTTCTTC.

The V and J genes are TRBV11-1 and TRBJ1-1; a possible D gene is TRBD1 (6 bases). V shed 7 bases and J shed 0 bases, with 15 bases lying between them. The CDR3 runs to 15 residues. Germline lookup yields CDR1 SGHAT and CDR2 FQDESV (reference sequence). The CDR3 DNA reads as TGTGCCAGCACCTACCGGGACATCATGAACACTGAAGCTTTCTTT. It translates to CASTYRDIMNTEAFF.

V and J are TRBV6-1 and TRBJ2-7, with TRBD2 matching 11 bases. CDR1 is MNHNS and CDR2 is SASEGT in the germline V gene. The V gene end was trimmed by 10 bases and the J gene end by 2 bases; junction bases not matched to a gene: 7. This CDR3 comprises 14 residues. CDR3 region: CATYSGRATYEQYV. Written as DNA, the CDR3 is TGTGCCACTTATAGCGGGAGGGCGACCTACGAGCAGTACGTC.

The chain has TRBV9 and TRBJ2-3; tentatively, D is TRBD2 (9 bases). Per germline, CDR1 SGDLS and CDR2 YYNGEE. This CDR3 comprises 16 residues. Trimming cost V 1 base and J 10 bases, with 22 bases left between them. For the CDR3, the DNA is TGTGCCAGCAGCGTACGGCGGGAGGGGACACAGGGGGCGCAGTATTTT. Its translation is CASSVRREGTQGAQYF.

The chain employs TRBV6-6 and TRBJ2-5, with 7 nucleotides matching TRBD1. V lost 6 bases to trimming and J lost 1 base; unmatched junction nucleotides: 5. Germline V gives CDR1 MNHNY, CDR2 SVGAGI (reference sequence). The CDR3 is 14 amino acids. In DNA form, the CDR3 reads TGTGCCAGCAGACGCGCAGGGGGCCAAGAGACCCAGTACTTC. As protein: CASRRAGGQETQYF.

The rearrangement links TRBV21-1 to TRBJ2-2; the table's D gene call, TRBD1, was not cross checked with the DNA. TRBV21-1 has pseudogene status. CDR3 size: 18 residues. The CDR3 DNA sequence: TGTGCCAGCAGCAAAGAAAGGCAGGGCCTTAAGAACACCGGGGAGCTGTTTTTT. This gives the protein CASSKERQGLKNTGELFF.

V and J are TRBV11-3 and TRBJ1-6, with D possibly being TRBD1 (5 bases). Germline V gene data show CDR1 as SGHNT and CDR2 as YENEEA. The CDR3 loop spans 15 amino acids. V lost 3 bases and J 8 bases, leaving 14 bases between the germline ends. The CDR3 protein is CASSLNGGSDSPLHF. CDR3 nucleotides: TGTGCCAGCAGCTTGAATGGGGGTAGCGATTCACCCCTCCACTTT.

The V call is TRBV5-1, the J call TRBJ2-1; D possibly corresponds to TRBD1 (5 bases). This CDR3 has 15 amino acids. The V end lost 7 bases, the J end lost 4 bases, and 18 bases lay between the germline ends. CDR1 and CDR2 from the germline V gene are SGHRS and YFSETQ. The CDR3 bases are TGCGCCAGCGCGATGGAAGGGGTGAGATACAATGAGCAGTTCTTC. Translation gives CASAMEGVRYNEQFF.

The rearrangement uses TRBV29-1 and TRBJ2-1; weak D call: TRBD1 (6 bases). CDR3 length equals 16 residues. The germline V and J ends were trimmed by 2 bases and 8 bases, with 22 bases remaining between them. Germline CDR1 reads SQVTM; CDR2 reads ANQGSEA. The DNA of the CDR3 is TGCAGCGTTGAACAGGCGGTGGTCGCCGCAGGGGATGAGCAGTTCTTC. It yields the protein CSVEQAVVAAGDEQFF.

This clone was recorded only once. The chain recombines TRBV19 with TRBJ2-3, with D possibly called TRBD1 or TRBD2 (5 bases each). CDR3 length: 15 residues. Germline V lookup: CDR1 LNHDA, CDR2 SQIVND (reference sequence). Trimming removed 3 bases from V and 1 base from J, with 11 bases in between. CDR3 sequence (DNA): TGTGCCAGTAGTATTTCGATGGGGGGCACAGATACGCAGTATTTT. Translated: CASSISMGGTDTQYF.

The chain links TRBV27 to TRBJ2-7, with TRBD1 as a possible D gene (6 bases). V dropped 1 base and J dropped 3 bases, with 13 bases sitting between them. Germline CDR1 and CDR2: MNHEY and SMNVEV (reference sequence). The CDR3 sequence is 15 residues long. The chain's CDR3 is CASSLLGRGGYEQYF. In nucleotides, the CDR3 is TGTGCCAGCAGTTTATTGGGCAGGGGTGGCTACGAGCAGTACTTC.

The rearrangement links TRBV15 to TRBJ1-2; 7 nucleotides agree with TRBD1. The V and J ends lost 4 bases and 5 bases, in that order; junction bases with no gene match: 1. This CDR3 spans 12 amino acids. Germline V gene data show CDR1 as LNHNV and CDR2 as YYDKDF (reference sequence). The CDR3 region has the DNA TGTGCCACCAGCAAACAGGGGTATGGCTACACCTTC. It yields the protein CATSKQGYGYTF.

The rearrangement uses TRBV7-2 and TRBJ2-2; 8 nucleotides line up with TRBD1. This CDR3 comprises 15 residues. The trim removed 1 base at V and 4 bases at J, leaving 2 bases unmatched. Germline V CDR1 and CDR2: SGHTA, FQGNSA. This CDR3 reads CASSLVQGVTGELFF. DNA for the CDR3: TGTGCCAGCAGCTTAGTACAGGGGGTCACCGGGGAGCTGTTTTTT. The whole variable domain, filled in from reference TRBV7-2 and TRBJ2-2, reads GAGVSQSPSNKVTEKGKDVELRCDPISGHTALYWYRQSLGQGLEFLIYFQGNSAPDKSGLPSDRFSAERTGGSVSTLTIQRTQQEDSAVYLCASSLVQGVTGELFFGEGSRLTVL.

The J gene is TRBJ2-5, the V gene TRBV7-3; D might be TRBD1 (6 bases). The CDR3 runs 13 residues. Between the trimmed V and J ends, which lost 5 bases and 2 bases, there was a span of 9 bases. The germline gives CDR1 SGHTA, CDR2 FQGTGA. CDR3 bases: TGTGCCAGCAGCCGAGGACAGCAAGAGACCCAGTACTTC. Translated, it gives CASSRGQQETQYF.

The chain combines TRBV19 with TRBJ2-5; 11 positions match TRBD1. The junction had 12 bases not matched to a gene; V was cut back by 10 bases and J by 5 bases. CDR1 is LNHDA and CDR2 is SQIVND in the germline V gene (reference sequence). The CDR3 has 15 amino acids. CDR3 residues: CATRPSDRGLETQYF. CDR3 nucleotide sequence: TGTGCCACTAGACCTTCGGACAGGGGGCTTGAGACCCAGTACTTC.

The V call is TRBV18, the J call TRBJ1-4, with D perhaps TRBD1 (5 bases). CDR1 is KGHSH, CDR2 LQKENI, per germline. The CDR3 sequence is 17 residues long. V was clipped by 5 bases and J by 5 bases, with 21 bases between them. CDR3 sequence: CASSSLWGRGENEKLFF. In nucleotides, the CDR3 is TGTGCCAGCTCATCCCTGTGGGGACGAGGAGAAAATGAAAAACTGTTTTTT.

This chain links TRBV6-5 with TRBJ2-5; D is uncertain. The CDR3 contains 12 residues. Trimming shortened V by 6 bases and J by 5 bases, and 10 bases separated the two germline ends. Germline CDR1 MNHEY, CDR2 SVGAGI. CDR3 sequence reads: CASRGLGETQYF. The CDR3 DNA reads TGTGCCAGCAGAGGGTTGGGCGAGACCCAGTACTTC.

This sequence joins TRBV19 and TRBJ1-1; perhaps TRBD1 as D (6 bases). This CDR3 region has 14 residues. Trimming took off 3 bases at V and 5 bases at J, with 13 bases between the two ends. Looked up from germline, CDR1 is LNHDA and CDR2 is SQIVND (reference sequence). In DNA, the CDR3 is TGTGCCAGTAGTATCACGGGGGGCGGGACTGAAGCTTTCTTT. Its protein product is CASSITGGGTEAFF.

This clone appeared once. CDR3 nucleotide sequence: TGTGCCAGCAGCCGCGGACAGGGCACCTACGAGCAGTACGTC. Its translation is CASSRGQGTYEQYV. V gene TRBV6-5 combines with J gene TRBJ2-7; TRBD1 aligns across 8 bases. CDR1 is MNHEY, CDR2 SVGAGI, per germline. Germline trimming cut 6 bases from V and 2 bases from J; bases unmatched to any gene: 6. The CDR3 extends over 14 amino acids.

CDR3 sequence (DNA): TGTGCCAGCAGCTTAAATCATTTGTACCAAGAGACCCAGTACTTC. This codes for CASSLNHLYQETQYF. This rearrangement joins TRBV7-2 to TRBJ2-5; D call uncertain. Between the trimmed V and J ends, which lost 2 bases and 0 bases, there was a span of 10 bases. Germline CDR1 SGHTA, CDR2 FQGNSA. The CDR3 is made up of 15 amino acids.

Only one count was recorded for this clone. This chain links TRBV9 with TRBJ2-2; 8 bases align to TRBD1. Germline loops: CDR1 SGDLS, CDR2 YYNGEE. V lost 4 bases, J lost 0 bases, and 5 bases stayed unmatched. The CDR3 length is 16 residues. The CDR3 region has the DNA TGTGCCAGCAGCCCGACAGGGGATACGAACACCGGGGAGCTGTTTTTT. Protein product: CASSPTGDTNTGELFF.

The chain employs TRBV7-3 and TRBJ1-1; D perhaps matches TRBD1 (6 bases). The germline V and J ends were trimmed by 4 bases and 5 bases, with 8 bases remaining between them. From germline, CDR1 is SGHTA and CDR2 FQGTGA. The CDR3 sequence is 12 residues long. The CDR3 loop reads CASSSRGTEAFF. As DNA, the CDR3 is TGTGCCAGCAGCTCAAGGGGGACTGAAGCTTTCTTT.

CDR3 bases: TGTGCCAGCATCCGTAACACCCAATATTCGGACCGAAGGGACACTGAAGCTTTCTTT. Translating gives CASIRNTQYSDRRDTEAFF. V is TRBV5-6 and J is TRBJ1-1, with D uncertain. Germline V CDR1 and CDR2: SGHDT, YYEEEE. Trimming stripped 6 bases from V and 3 bases from J, with 30 bases between. The CDR3 runs 19 residues.

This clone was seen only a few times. CDR3 DNA sequence: TGTGCCAGCAGTCCAGGACAGGGGTTATATGGCTACACCTTC. Translating it yields CASSPGQGLYGYTF. This chain uses TRBV28 with TRBJ1-2; 9 nucleotides agree with TRBD1. The CDR3 is 14 amino acids. Losses at the gene ends were 5 bases for V and 5 bases for J; bases not matched to a gene: 6. Per germline, CDR1 MDHEN and CDR2 SYDVKM.

The CDR3 loop is CAASSGLRETQYF. The CDR3 coding sequence is TGTGCCGCCTCCTCGGGGCTACGGGAGACCCAGTACTTC. The genes are TRBV19 and TRBJ2-5, with D tentatively TRBD1 or TRBD2 (5 bases each). This CDR3 contains 13 residues. V dropped 11 bases and J dropped 5 bases, with 18 bases sitting between them. CDR1 LNHDA and CDR2 SQIVND come from the germline V gene (reference sequence).

CDR3 residues: CASSSTSGGAREQFF. CDR3 nucleotides: TGTGCCAGCAGCTCCACTAGCGGGGGGGCCCGGGAGCAGTTCTTC. The rearrangement joins TRBV5-4 to TRBJ2-1; 13 nucleotides align to TRBD2. Germline V gene data show CDR1 as SGHNT and CDR2 as YYREEE (reference sequence). V lost 3 bases to trimming and J lost 10 bases; unmatched junction nucleotides: 7. The CDR3 is 15 amino acids.

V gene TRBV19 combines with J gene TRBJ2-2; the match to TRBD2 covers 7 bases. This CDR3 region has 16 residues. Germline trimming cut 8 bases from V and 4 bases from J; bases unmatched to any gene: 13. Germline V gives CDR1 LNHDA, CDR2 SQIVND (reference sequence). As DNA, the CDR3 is TGTGCCAGTGCCCTAGACGGGAGGCCATCCACCGGGGAGCTGTTTTTT. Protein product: CASALDGRPSTGELFF.

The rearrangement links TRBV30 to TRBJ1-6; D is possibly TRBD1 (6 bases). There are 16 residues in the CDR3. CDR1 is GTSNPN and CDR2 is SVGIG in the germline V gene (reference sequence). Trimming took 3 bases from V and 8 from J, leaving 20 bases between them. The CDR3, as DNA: TGTGCCTGGAGCGCGGACAGTCCGAAACTGTATTCACCCCTCCACTTT. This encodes CAWSADSPKLYSPLHF.

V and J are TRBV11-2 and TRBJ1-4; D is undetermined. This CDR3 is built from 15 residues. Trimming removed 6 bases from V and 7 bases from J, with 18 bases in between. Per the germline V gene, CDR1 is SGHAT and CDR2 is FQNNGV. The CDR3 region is CASRRTQTLGEKLFF. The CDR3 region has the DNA TGTGCCAGCAGACGTACTCAAACGCTGGGTGAAAAACTGTTTTTT.

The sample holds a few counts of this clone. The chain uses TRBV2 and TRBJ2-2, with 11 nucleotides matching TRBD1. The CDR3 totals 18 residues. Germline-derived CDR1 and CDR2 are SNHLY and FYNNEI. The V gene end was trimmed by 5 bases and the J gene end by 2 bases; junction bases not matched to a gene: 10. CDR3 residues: CASSPRARTGGNTGELFF. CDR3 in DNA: TGTGCCAGCAGTCCCCGGGCGCGGACAGGGGGCAACACCGGGGAGCTGTTTTTT.

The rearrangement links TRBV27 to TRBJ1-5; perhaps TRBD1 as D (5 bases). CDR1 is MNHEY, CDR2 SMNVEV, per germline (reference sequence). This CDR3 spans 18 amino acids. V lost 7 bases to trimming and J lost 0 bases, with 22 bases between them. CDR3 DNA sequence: TGTGCCAGCAAAGGAGGGGCATTTGGTTCCTATAGCAATCAGCCCCAGCATTTT. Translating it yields CASKGGAFGSYSNQPQHF.